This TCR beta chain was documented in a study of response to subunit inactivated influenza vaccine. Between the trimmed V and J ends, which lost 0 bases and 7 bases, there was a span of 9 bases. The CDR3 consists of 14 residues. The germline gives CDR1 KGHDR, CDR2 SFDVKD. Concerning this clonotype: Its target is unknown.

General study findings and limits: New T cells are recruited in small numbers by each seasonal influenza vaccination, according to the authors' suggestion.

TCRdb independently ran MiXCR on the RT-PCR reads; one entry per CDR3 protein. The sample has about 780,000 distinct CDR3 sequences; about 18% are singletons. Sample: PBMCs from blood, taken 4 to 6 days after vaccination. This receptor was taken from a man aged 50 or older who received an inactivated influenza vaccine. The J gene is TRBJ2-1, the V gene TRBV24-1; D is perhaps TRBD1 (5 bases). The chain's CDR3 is CATSDLSGQNEQFF. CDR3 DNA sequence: TGTGCCACCAGTGATTTGTCAGGACAAAATGAGCAGTTCTTC.